What follows are 23 T cell receptor beta chains derived from one specimen sequenced in a study of T cell clonality in common variable immunodeficiency. Using immunoSEQ multiplex PCR, the repertoire was profiled, and TCRdb retains in-frame clones only, with some absent. The sample was found to contain tens of thousands of clones, and every one recurs. The sequenced sample consisted of peripheral blood mononuclear cells. These receptors were taken from a person aged 18 to 69 in good health.

About this clone: The CDR3 end falls 3 residues outside the read, so it is completed with the germline J gene. The chain links TRBV5-1 to TRBJ1-1; maybe TRBD1 (6 bases). V was cut by 0 bases and J by 1 base, with 16 bases left in between. The CDR3 runs to 17 residues. Germline values: CDR1 SGHRS, CDR2 YFSETQ. The CDR3 DNA, read in part, is TGCGCCAGCAGCTTGGGGACAGCGGTACTGCGGAACACTGAA. Amino acids: CASSLGTAVLRNTE. The full CDR3 protein reads CASSLGTAVLRNTEAFF.

With respect to this clone: Sequencing ends 3 residues short of the CDR3 end; the germline J gene provides the rest. The chain is built from TRBV2 and TRBJ2-3; 8 bases match TRBD2. The CDR3 runs 13 residues. Germline lookup yields CDR1 SNHLY and CDR2 FYNNEI. CDR3 sequence: CASMGLREETQYF. The CDR3 DNA, read in part, is TGTGCCAGCATGGGACTGCGGGAGGAGACG.

The sample holds many counts of this clone. The CDR3 extends 3 residues past the end of the read, so its final part is completed from the germline J gene. V usage is TRBV10-3 and J usage is TRBJ2-2; possible D gene TRBD1, 5 bases. The V end lost 6 bases, the J end lost 0 bases, and 14 bases lay between the germline ends. Germline assignment: CDR1 ENHRY and CDR2 SYGVKD. The CDR3 has 16 residues. The CDR3 here is CAISETGGTNTGELFF. The covered CDR3 bases are TGTGCCATCAGCGAAACAGGCGGTACGAACACCGGGGAG.

This clone turned up a few times. Coverage ceases 3 residues before the CDR3 finishes, and the germline J gene fills in the end. The gene calls are TRBV7-9 and TRBJ1-2; D might be TRBD1 (6 bases). Germline V gene data show CDR1 as SEHNR and CDR2 as FQNEAQ (reference sequence). The CDR3 runs to 13 residues. The CDR3 sequence is CASSLGTLGDYTF. The part of the CDR3 DNA that was read is TGTGCCAGCAGCTTGGGGACACTGGGGGAC.

This clone has more than one count but fewer than ten. With the read ending 3 residues before the CDR3 end, the germline J gene is used to fill in that end. This same CDR3 is encoded by further DNA sequences in the sample. V is TRBV30 and J is TRBJ1-3; 8 nucleotides match TRBD1. Germline V gene data show CDR1 as GTSNPN and CDR2 as SVGIG (reference sequence). There are 17 residues in the CDR3. V was pared by 4 bases and J by 0 bases, with 11 bases of the junction left unmatched. The CDR3 DNA, read in part, is TGTGCCTGGACCCGAATAGGGACAGGTCTCTCTGGAAACACC. It codes for CAWTRIGTGLSGNT. The CDR3 in full is CAWTRIGTGLSGNTIYF. Full variable domain (remainder filled in from reference TRBV30 and TRBJ1-3): SQTIHQWPATLVQPVGSPLSLECTVEGTSNPNLYWYRQAAGRGLQLLFYSVGIGQISSEVPQNLSASRPQDRQFILSSKKLLLSDSGFYLCAWTRIGTGLSGNTIYFGEGSWLTVV.

This clone has ten or more counts. The sequence runs out 3 residues before the end of the CDR3; the remainder is reconstructed from the germline J gene. The gene calls are TRBV10-3 and TRBJ2-1; 10 bases agree with TRBD2. Germline V CDR1 and CDR2: ENHRY, SYGVKD. Trimming took 7 bases from V and 6 from J; bases not matched to a gene: 12. The CDR3 runs to 16 residues. This CDR3 is CAITGGTSGTINEQFF. The CDR3 DNA, read in part, is TGTGCCATCACCGGTGGCACTAGCGGGACAATCAATGAG.

This clone showed up many times. The read falls 3 residues short of the CDR3 end, and the missing part is taken from the germline J gene. The genes are TRBV6-2 or TRBV6-3 and TRBJ2-7; D unresolved. The CDR3 has 11 residues. Trimming shortened V by 6 bases and J by 3 bases, and 6 bases separated the two germline ends. The V gene's germline CDR1 is MNHEY and CDR2 SVGEGT. CDR3 residues: CASSYNYEQYF. The CDR3 DNA, read in part, is TGTGCCAGCAGCTATAACTACGAG.

This clone appeared many times. The read gets to within 3 residues of the CDR3 end, and the germline J gene fills in the rest. This chain connects TRBV5-6 to TRBJ2-1, with D perhaps matching TRBD1 (5 bases). Trimming removed 0 bases at V and 8 bases at J, with 12 bases between. The CDR3 loop spans 14 amino acids. Per the germline V gene, CDR1 is SGHDT and CDR2 is YYEEEE. The CDR3 DNA, read in part, is TGTGCCAGCAGCTTGGCAGCAGGGTGGGATGAG. This codes for CASSLAAGWDE. The entire CDR3 is CASSLAAGWDEQFF.

This clone was seen a handful of times. The read ends 3 residues early relative to the CDR3; the germline J gene fills the gap. The chain has TRBV10-2 and TRBJ2-1, with D hard to call. Germline CDR1 and CDR2: WSHSY and SAAADI. The CDR3 contains 15 residues. V gave up 3 bases and J gave up 6 bases, with 15 bases separating them. The CDR3 DNA, read in part, is TGCGCCAGCAGTGACCTGTTACTAACCCGCAATGAG. Amino acid sequence: CASSDLLLTRNE. The CDR3 in its entirety is CASSDLLLTRNEQFF.

This clone was counted ten times or more. With the read ending 3 residues before the CDR3 end, the germline J gene is used to fill in that end. The chain carries TRBV4-2 and TRBJ2-7, with D perhaps TRBD2 (5 bases). The CDR3 totals 15 residues. Germline values: CDR1 LGHNA, CDR2 YNFKEQ. The V end lost 0 bases, the J end lost 1 base, and 10 bases lay between the germline ends. CDR3 region: CASSQEDLASYEQYF. The CDR3 DNA, read in part, is TGTGCCAGCAGCCAAGAGGACCTAGCATCCTACGAG.

This clone has ten or more counts. The DNA read from the CDR3 is TGTGCCTGGAGCCGACAACCGAACACTGAA. Its protein is CAWSRQPNTE. The complete CDR3 reads CAWSRQPNTEAFF. The chain recombines TRBV30 with TRBJ1-1; D not certain. The read falls 3 residues short of the CDR3 end, and the missing part is taken from the germline J gene. This CDR3 comprises 13 residues. From germline, CDR1 is GTSNPN and CDR2 SVGIG (reference sequence). V lost 3 bases to trimming and J lost 1 base, with 9 bases between them.

This clone has ten or more counts. The junction departs from germline at one end; a sequencing error may be responsible. The read terminates 3 residues before the CDR3 end, so the remaining end is supplied by the germline J gene. The J gene is TRBJ2-7, the V gene TRBV18; 13 bases fit TRBD2. Germline V gives CDR1 KGHSH, CDR2 LQKENI. This CDR3 is built from 16 residues. The sequenced CDR3 bases are TGTGCCAGCTCCCGGACTAGCGGGAGAGTCTCCAACGAG. This codes for CASSRTSGRVSNE. The entire CDR3 protein reads CASSRTSGRVSNEQYF.

In this sample, this clone turned up many times. Read coverage stops 3 residues before the CDR3 terminus; the germline J gene supplies the remainder. The chain uses TRBV11-2 and TRBJ1-6; D uncertain. CDR3 length: 11 amino acids. Germline V CDR1 and CDR2: SGHAT, FQNNGV. The V and J ends lost 8 bases and 5 bases respectively, with 4 bases between them. The CDR3 sequence: CASGNNSPLHF. The covered CDR3 bases are TGTGCCAGCGGCAATAATTCACCC.

By frequency in the sample, this clone is medium-sized. The read gets to within 3 residues of the CDR3 end, and the germline J gene fills in the rest. The gene calls are TRBV11-3 and TRBJ2-7; D is possibly TRBD1 (6 bases). Germline assignment: CDR1 SGHNT and CDR2 YENEEA. The CDR3 contains 15 residues. The covered CDR3 bases are TGTGCAAGTCGCTTAGCGAAGGTTCTCAGGGGCGAG. Its translation is CASRLAKVLRGE. The full CDR3 sequence reads CASRLAKVLRGEQYF.

This clone has a count of ten or more. The read ends 3 residues before the CDR3 terminus; that terminus is restored from the germline J gene. The genes are TRBV7-8 and TRBJ2-2; 10 bases map to TRBD2. This CDR3 contains 17 residues. Germline CDR1 and CDR2: SGHVS and FQNEAQ. The V and J ends lost 5 bases and 1 base, in that order; junction bases with no gene match: 7. The sequenced CDR3 bases are TGTGCCAGCAGCAGTCTTCCTAGCGGGGGGAACACCGGGGAG. Translated: CASSSLPSGGNTGE. The entire CDR3 protein reads CASSSLPSGGNTGELFF.

Turning to this clone: The DNA ends 3 residues before the CDR3 does, and the rest of the CDR3 is filled in from the germline J gene. The chain recombines TRBV19 with TRBJ2-7; D gene ambiguous. CDR1 LNHDA and CDR2 SQIVND come from the germline V gene (reference sequence). V lost 10 bases and J lost 0, with 16 bases in between. This CDR3 spans 14 amino acids. The CDR3 sequence: CATSSWAYSYEQYF. The covered CDR3 bases are TGTGCCACCTCAAGTTGGGCGTACTCCTACGAG.

The table lists this clone with many counts. The read terminates 3 residues ahead of where the CDR3 ends, so the germline J gene completes it. The genes are TRBV20-1 and TRBJ2-2, with D hard to call. CDR3 length equals 13 residues. V was trimmed by 6 bases and J by 3 bases, leaving 11 bases between them. Germline CDR1 reads DFQATT; CDR2 reads SNEGSKA (reference sequence). CDR3 in amino acids: CSAARVDTGELFF. The CDR3 DNA, read in part, is TGCAGTGCAGCTCGCGTGGACACCGGGGAG.

This clone has more than one count but fewer than ten. This chain's CDR3 is CASSELTGEKLFF. The sequenced CDR3 bases are TGTGCCAGCAGTGAACTTACAGGAGAAAAG. The chain links TRBV6-1 to TRBJ2-2; TRBD1 might be the D (5 bases). The read ends 3 residues shy of where the CDR3 ends; the end is completed using the germline J gene. Germline CDR1 reads MNHNS; CDR2 reads SASEGT. The CDR3 runs to 13 residues.

This clone has at least ten counts. The sequence runs out 3 residues before the end of the CDR3; the remainder is reconstructed from the germline J gene. The rearrangement uses TRBV6-2 or TRBV6-3 and TRBJ2-3, with D tentatively TRBD1 (5 bases). The CDR3 contains 15 residues. CDR1 MNHEY and CDR2 SVGEGT come from the germline V gene. The ends were cut back, 4 bases at V and 8 bases at J, with 19 bases in the middle. The CDR3 bases that were read are TGTGCCAGCAGTTCCCCGTCTGGGGCCCTAGGTACG. Protein sequence: CASSSPSGALGT. The full CDR3 reads CASSSPSGALGTQYF.

This clone was recorded many times. The read is 3 residues too short to cover the CDR3 end, so that end is filled in from the germline J gene. The chain is built from TRBV29-1 and TRBJ1-2; possibly TRBD1 for D (5 bases). This CDR3 comprises 12 residues. The V gene lost 5 bases and the J gene lost 3 bases, with 10 bases spanning the gap. Per germline, CDR1 SQVTM and CDR2 ANQGSEA. CDR3 DNA (partial): TGCAGCGTTACGCAGGGCGACTATGGC. Its protein product is CSVTQGDYG. The entire CDR3 protein reads CSVTQGDYGYTF.

This clone was counted at least ten times. The CDR3 end falls 3 residues outside the read, so it is completed with the germline J gene. The chain employs TRBV7-9 and TRBJ1-1, with 9 bases lining up with TRBD1. The V gene's germline CDR1 is SEHNR and CDR2 FQNEAQ (reference sequence). There are 12 residues in the CDR3. The part of the CDR3 DNA that was read is TGTGCCAGCAGCTTAACGACAGGGGGT. Amino acids: CASSLTTGG. The CDR3 in its entirety is CASSLTTGGAFF.

This clone was seen repeatedly, ten times or more. The read is 3 residues too short to cover the CDR3 end, so that end is filled in from the germline J gene. The genes are TRBV2 and TRBJ2-7; 11 bases are a match to TRBD1. The V gene end was trimmed by 6 bases and the J gene end by 1 base; junction bases not matched to a gene: 8. There are 16 residues in the CDR3. From germline, CDR1 is SNHLY and CDR2 FYNNEI. The sequenced CDR3 bases are TGTGCCAGCAGAGGACAGGGGGCGCATTGGTCCTACGAG. Encoded protein: CASRGQGAHWSYE. The CDR3 in its entirety is CASRGQGAHWSYEQYF.

This clone was detected only a few times. The CDR3 goes on 3 residues after the read ends, and that part is filled in from the germline J gene. This chain joins TRBV2 and TRBJ2-2; possible D gene TRBD1, 6 bases. CDR1 is SNHLY and CDR2 is FYNNEI in the germline V gene. The CDR3 runs 15 residues. V lost 6 bases, J lost 5 bases, and 16 bases lay in between. The CDR3 here is CASRARGSLTGELFF. The sequenced part of the CDR3 DNA is TGTGCCAGCAGAGCAAGGGGGAGTTTAACCGGGGAG. Together with reference TRBV2 and TRBJ2-2, the CDR3 gives the full variable domain: EPEVTQTPSHQVTQMGQEVILRCVPISNHLYFYWYRQILGQKVEFLVSFYNNEISEKSEIFDDQFSVERPDGSNFTLKIRSTKLEDSAMYFCASRARGSLTGELFFGEGSRLTVL.